Sequencing of this T cell receptor beta chain was carried out in a study of blood T cell repertoires in COVID-19. For the study at large: Some COVID-19 samples were acute and others convalescent; all came from the United States, Italy and Spain. From T cells, B-cell-depleted T cells, or PBMCs came the material, which was cDNA or gDNA.

Authors' methods: Amplified reference gene primers provided the basis for estimating nucleated cell counts. TCRdb's table, derived via immunoSEQ multiplex PCR, lists solely in-frame clones and lacks some. The V and J calls and clone size are taken from that table; D and trimming were inferred from the DNA. Seen here are approximately 280,000 clones, about 89% observed once, and the top ten hold about 4.6%. CDR3 length: 13 amino acids. V shed 5 bases, J shed 2 bases, and the junction held 4 bases outside the gene matches. Germline CDR1 reads GTSNPN; CDR2 reads SVGIG (reference sequence). V is TRBV30 and J is TRBJ1-1; 8 bases fit TRBD1. This TCR derives from a man aged 35 to 55 with acute or convalescent COVID-19. The specimen was peripheral blood. The CDR3 loop is CAWAGQVNTEAFF. The CDR3 bases are TGTGCCTGGGCGGGACAGGTTAACACTGAAGCTTTCTTT.